Each of the 9 T cell receptor beta chains below was sequenced from the same sample in a study of T-cell reconstitution after alpha-beta-depleted transplantation in children (dated by TCRdb to 2016 to 2017). The intended sense of this specimen's treatment or condition label: allogeneic hematopoietic cell transplantation with graft depleted of TCRalphabeta T cells and CD19 B cells. Library generation was performed with PCR. Sequencing relied on an Illumina HiSeq 2500. TCR library preparation used molecular barcoding, with unique molecular identifiers applied to normalize quantification of the TCRbeta repertoire. TCRdb handled the public reads itself, with Q25 trimming in fastp and clone calling in MiXCR, and kept productive beta chains. When rows share a CDR3 protein, they turn into one entry using the most common DNA and genes. Recorded for this sample are 700,000 to 950,000 distinct CDR3 sequences; less than 20% of them occurred a single time. The ten most abundant clones make up approximately 5% of the sample.

This sample comprised PBMCs, mostly from graft donor cells, obtained 360 days after TCRalphabeta/CD19-depleted stem cell transplant. The receptors come from a male patient aged 10-17 years who had a stem cell transplant for acute lymphoblastic leukemia, so the T cells may come from the graft donor.

This clonotype was counted at least ten times. The V gene is TRBV11-2, the J gene TRBJ2-4; 12 positions agree with TRBD2. Germline V lookup: CDR1 SGHAT, CDR2 FQNNGV. The CDR3 covers 14 residues. The junction had 6 bases not matched to a gene; V was cut back by 3 bases and J by 12 bases. This CDR3 reads CASSFLAGGPDQYF. The CDR3 DNA is TGTGCCAGCAGCTTCCTAGCGGGAGGGCCGGATCAGTACTTC. Together with reference TRBV11-2 and TRBJ2-4, the CDR3 gives the full variable domain: EAGVAQSPRYKIIEKRQSVAFWCNPISGHATLYWYQQILGQGPKLLIQFQNNGVVDDSQLPKDRFSAERLKGVDSTLKIQPAKLEDSAVYLCASSFLAGGPDQYFGAGTRLSVL.

V gene TRBV7-6 combines with J gene TRBJ2-7; D is possibly TRBD1 (5 bases). The germline CDR1 and CDR2 sequences are SGHVS and FNYEAQ. Trimming removed 3 bases at V and 3 bases at J, with 15 bases between. This CDR3 is built from 15 residues. The DNA for the CDR3 is TGTGCCAGCAGCTTCCCCCTGAGTGACAGCTACGAGCAGTACTTC. Protein: CASSFPLSDSYEQYF.

This clonotype was seen just once. The chain has TRBV29-1 and TRBJ1-2; 12 bases fit TRBD1. V lost 6 bases, J lost 6 bases, and 17 bases stayed unmatched. Germline V gives CDR1 SQVTM, CDR2 ANQGSEA. The CDR3 covers 17 residues. CDR3 amino acids: CSVLTFRDRGLIDGYTF. CDR3 in DNA: TGCAGCGTCCTAACCTTCCGGGACAGGGGGCTTATTGATGGCTACACCTTC.

This clonotype has just a few counts. The V gene is TRBV20-1, the J gene TRBJ2-3; 8 bases are a match to TRBD1. V dropped 5 bases and J dropped 1; count of bases not matched to a gene: 2. CDR3 length: 13 residues. Per germline, CDR1 DFQATT and CDR2 SNEGSKA (reference sequence). The CDR3 nucleotides read TGCAGTGCTGACAGGGGCCGCACAGATACGCAGTATTTT. This sequence encodes CSADRGRTDTQYF.

There are a few counts of this clonotype. The CDR3 loop is CASSQARTGKYEQYF. In DNA form, the CDR3 reads TGTGCCAGCAGCCAGGCCCGGACAGGGAAGTACGAGCAGTACTTC. This chain uses TRBV3-1 with TRBJ2-7; 8 bases agree with TRBD1. CDR3 length: 15 residues. Germline V gene lookup returns CDR1 LGHDT and CDR2 YNNKEL (reference sequence). V trimming: 3 bases; J trimming: 4 bases; junction bases outside the gene matches: 8.

This chain uses TRBV7-2 with TRBJ2-1; TRBD2 agrees at 10 bases. Germline values: CDR1 SGHTA, CDR2 FQGNSA. Unmatched junction bases numbered 3, after V lost 4 bases and J lost 6 bases. There are 14 residues in the CDR3. This chain's CDR3 is CASSYVAGGNEQFF. The CDR3 coding sequence is TGTGCCAGCAGCTATGTAGCGGGGGGCAATGAGCAGTTCTTC. Full variable domain (outside the CDR3, taken from reference TRBV7-2 and TRBJ2-1): GAGVSQSPSNKVTEKGKDVELRCDPISGHTALYWYRQSLGQGLEFLIYFQGNSAPDKSGLPSDRFSAERTGGSVSTLTIQRTQQEDSAVYLCASSYVAGGNEQFFGPGTRLTVL.

This clonotype was counted at least ten times. The J gene is TRBJ2-1, the V gene TRBV5-1; D unclear. CDR3 length: 13 amino acids. The V end lost 2 bases, the J end lost 5 bases, and 8 bases lay between the germline ends. CDR1 is SGHRS and CDR2 is YFSETQ in the germline V gene. For the CDR3, the DNA is TGCGCCAGCAGCTTCCGGACGGACAATGAGCAGTTCTTC. This translates into CASSFRTDNEQFF.

This clonotype occurred a few times. The J gene is TRBJ2-1, the V gene TRBV15, with D tentatively TRBD1 or TRBD2 (5 bases each). This CDR3 is built from 16 residues. V dropped 0 bases and J dropped 0 bases, with 9 bases sitting between them. Germline lookup yields CDR1 LNHNV and CDR2 YYDKDF (reference sequence). CDR3 coding DNA: TGTGCCACCAGCAGAGATGCGAGGGGCTCCTACAATGAGCAGTTCTTC. Protein product: CATSRDARGSYNEQFF.

This clonotype came up a few times. V usage is TRBV29-1 and J usage is TRBJ2-5; D assignment may be TRBD1 or TRBD2 (5 bases each). Trimming took 8 bases from V and 11 from J, leaving 15 bases between them. The length of the CDR3 is 10 residues. Germline V gene lookup returns CDR1 SQVTM and CDR2 ANQGSEA. In DNA, the CDR3 is TGCAGCCTATGGGACCAACATCAGTACTTC. Encoded protein: CSLWDQHQYF.